Listed below are T cell receptor beta chains from one sample, sequenced in a study of cytomegalovirus exposure and HLA in healthy donors. The repertoire was sequenced with immunoSEQ multiplex PCR; TCRdb's copy has only in-frame clones and lacks some. The data hold around 150,000 clones, with roughly 85% observed a single time. The sequenced sample was PBMCs. Every receptor here comes from a man aged 40-50 years in good health and CMV-seronegative. CDR3s leave out the opening cysteine and the closing phenylalanine or tryptophan. The order of the fields is V gene, J gene, CDR3 protein.

TRBV11-2	TRBJ2-1	ASSPLRTSNEQF
TRBV5-6	TRBJ2-7	ASSSLTASSYEQY
TRBV6-5	TRBJ2-7	ASSYLGRSYEQY
TRBV19	TRBJ2-7	ASSPGGLYEQY
TRBV4-1	TRBJ2-7	ASSQVQGGDEQY
TRBV4-3	TRBJ1-1	ASSLRGQGTEAF
TRBV10-3	TRBJ2-1	AISEIAGRTYEQF
TRBV9	TRBJ2-1	ASSSLSGSAYNEQF
TRBV4-1	TRBJ2-6	ASSHPLRAGANVLT
TRBV6-5	TRBJ2-3	ASSYMGLQDTQY
TRBV6-5	TRBJ1-1	ASSYLGRNTEAF
TRBV27	TRBJ1-5	ASSPGQTNQPQH
TRBV5-1	TRBJ2-7	ASSRTSYEQY
TRBV2	TRBJ1-6	ASGGLTLNSPLH
TRBV5-1	TRBJ2-7	ASSGTGVNEQY
TRBV6-5	TRBJ2-7	ASSYRDRDYEQY
TRBV18	TRBJ2-7	ASSRGLAGGNEQY
TRBV27	TRBJ2-7	ASSLRRGLGEQY
TRBV5-1	TRBJ2-6	ASSFTGGEGSGANGLT
TRBV6-1	TRBJ2-7	ASSPTGGRNHEQY
TRBV7-9	TRBJ1-5	SSSFEEQPQH
TRBV19	TRBJ2-1	ASSIEVQVGYNEQF
TRBV7-2	TRBJ2-6	ASSLLWTAGANVLT
TRBV5-4	TRBJ2-1	ASSLDGSSYNEQF
TRBV6-4	TRBJ2-3	ASSVRAGASDTQY
TRBV6-1	TRBJ1-4	ASREASKLF
TRBV5-6	TRBJ2-5	ASSSGITETQY
TRBV27	TRBJ2-2	ASSLYRGDTGELF
TRBV9	TRBJ2-1	ASSVRGISGYNEQF
TRBV30	TRBJ2-3	AWSPGPRNTDTQY
TRBV19	TRBJ1-2	ASGDSGYT
TRBV5-5	TRBJ2-7	ASSRGEQY
TRBV28	TRBJ1-1	ASSRVNNGVNTEAF
TRBV29-1	TRBJ2-1	SVDVAGAGNEQF
TRBV7-2	TRBJ2-7	ASSSIRGYEQY
TRBV5-6	TRBJ1-2	ASSPGQGAGGYT
TRBV28	TRBJ1-5	ASSLSGERNQPQH
TRBV27	TRBJ2-2	ASSTRQTINTGELF
TRBV9	TRBJ2-7	ASSVGGRLYEQY
TRBV5-1	TRBJ2-5	ASSPRGQDALETQY
TRBV7-2	TRBJ2-7	ASSFRLAGGTEQY
TRBV7-6	TRBJ1-5	ASSSGPGNQPQH
TRBV2	TRBJ2-7	ASAAGTEVYEQY
TRBV7-8	TRBJ1-5	ASSTTGTGYQPQH
TRBV7-9	TRBJ2-2	ASSRERTGELF
TRBV4-1	TRBJ1-6	ASSQRQESPLH
TRBV11-3	TRBJ2-3	ASSLEAEHTQY
TRBV19	TRBJ2-2	ASREQGPTGELF
TRBV5-1	TRBJ2-5	ASSSVGSGQETQY
TRBV6-5	TRBJ2-1	ASSSDSRGTYNEQL
TRBV5-1	TRBJ1-3	ASSLTPQGSGNTIY
TRBV6-5	TRBJ2-2	ASTPAGLNTGELF
TRBV13	TRBJ1-1	ASRFGGQGNTEAF
TRBV27	TRBJ2-7	ASNFCTEGTPYEQY
TRBV10-3	TRBJ1-3	AMRSSGNTIY
TRBV5-4	TRBJ1-2	ASSLAGGNYGYT
TRBV19	TRBJ2-7	ASSRSRAGGEQY
TRBV28	TRBJ1-2	ASSLHTRGIYGYT
TRBV19	TRBJ2-3	ASSLAGAAIDTQY
TRBV29-1	TRBJ1-1	SVDKGASTEAF